This T cell receptor (beta chain) was recorded in a study of blood T cell repertoires in COVID-19. Study summary: T cells, B-cell-depleted T cells, or PBMCs provided the cDNA or gDNA that served as material.

In the original analysis: Reference gene primer amplification in the assay estimated nucleated cell counts. Assay used: immunoSEQ multiplex PCR; TCRdb lists only in-frame clones, some missing. V, J and clone size are taken as reported in that table, and D and trimming were inferred from the DNA itself. The sample has 300,000 to 350,000 clones, around 90% seen once. In the case of this clone: One junction end disagrees with the germline gene, perhaps due to a read error.

From germline, CDR1 is LNHDA and CDR2 SQIVND (reference sequence). This CDR3 spans 14 amino acids. V and J are TRBV19 and TRBJ2-1, with 10 positions matching TRBD1. This receptor was obtained from a woman between 18 and 30 years old with acute COVID-19. Sequencing used PBMCs or T cells enriched from blood (not recorded which). CDR3: CASSLDRGPGEQFF. CDR3 in DNA: TGTGCCAGTAGTCTAGACAGGGGGCCAGGTGAGCAGTTCTTC.